A single sample is the source of the 22 T cell receptor beta chains below, sequenced in a study of blood T cell repertoires in COVID-19. Some clones are missing from TCRdb's copy, which holds only in-frame ones; the method was immunoSEQ multiplex PCR. Of 90,000 to 100,000 clones listed, about 80% are singletons. Sequencing input: peripheral blood. These receptors all stem from a man aged 55 to 70 with acute or convalescent COVID-19.

V is TRBV18 and J is TRBJ1-3; D perhaps matches TRBD1 (6 bases). Between the trimmed V and J ends, which lost 3 bases and 4 bases, there was a span of 16 bases. CDR3 length: 16 amino acids. Germline lookup yields CDR1 KGHSH and CDR2 LQKENI. CDR3 region: CASSPQSPGQGNTIYF. CDR3 sequence (DNA): TGTGCCAGCTCACCGCAAAGTCCAGGACAGGGAAACACCATATATTTT.

V and J are TRBV6-5 and TRBJ2-1; 11 positions agree with TRBD2. Germline lookup yields CDR1 MNHEY and CDR2 SVGAGI. Trimming removed 7 bases from V and 4 bases from J; junction bases left unmatched: 6. The length of the CDR3 is 15 residues. In DNA form, the CDR3 reads TGTGCCAGCATCCCGACTAGCGGGACTTACAATGAGCAGTTCTTC. Its translation: CASIPTSGTYNEQFF.

The table lists this clone with many counts. This sequence joins TRBV5-8 and TRBJ2-2; 10 nucleotides match TRBD2. J was trimmed by 1 base and V by 4 bases; bases with no gene match: 7. The length of the CDR3 is 17 residues. Germline loops: CDR1 SGHTS, CDR2 YDEGEE. The CDR3 loop reads CASSRGGLAENTGELFF. The CDR3 nucleotides read TGTGCCAGCAGCCGAGGAGGACTAGCGGAGAACACCGGGGAGCTGTTTTTT.

This clone appeared once. V and J are TRBV6-5 and TRBJ1-1, with D unclear. Trimming stripped 4 bases from V and 2 bases from J, with 8 bases between. Looked up from germline, CDR1 is MNHEY and CDR2 is SVGAGI. This CDR3 is 13 amino acids long. Here the CDR3 reads CASSLEPNTEAFF. DNA of the CDR3: TGTGCCAGCAGTTTAGAGCCTAACACTGAAGCTTTCTTT.

This chain links TRBV13 with TRBJ2-3, with D possibly TRBD2 on 8 matching bases. The CDR3 extends over 14 amino acids. CDR1 PRHDT and CDR2 FYEKMQ come from the germline V gene (reference sequence). V lost 2 bases to trimming and J lost 6 bases, with 12 bases between them. CDR3 region: CASSLREGADTQYF. The CDR3 nucleotides read TGTGCCAGCAGCTTACGGGAGGGGGCGGATACGCAGTATTTT.

The chain employs TRBV11-2 and TRBJ2-6, with D possibly being TRBD1 (5 bases). The V end was cut by 5 bases, the J end by 4 bases, with 15 bases between. This CDR3 spans 16 amino acids. CDR1 SGHAT and CDR2 FQNNGV come from the germline V gene. CDR3 region: CASSTIRVPGANVLTF. The CDR3 DNA sequence: TGTGCCAGCAGCACCATCAGGGTCCCCGGGGCCAACGTCCTGACTTTC.

V gene TRBV27 combines with J gene TRBJ1-2; D is ambiguous. With 2 bases removed from V and 8 bases from J, the gap between germline ends came to 9 bases. The V gene's germline CDR1 is MNHEY and CDR2 SMNVEV (reference sequence). CDR3 length: 12 residues. CDR3 protein: CASSLDRSGYTF. The CDR3 coding sequence is TGTGCCAGCAGTTTAGATAGGAGCGGCTACACCTTC.

This chain uses TRBV4-1 with TRBJ2-2; D may be TRBD1 (5 bases). V was cut by 2 bases and J by 6 bases, with 13 bases left in between. The CDR3 covers 15 residues. The germline V gene encodes CDR1 MGHRA and CDR2 YSYEKL. In DNA form, the CDR3 reads TGCGCCAGCAGCCAACAGGGCACTCCCGCCGGGGAGCTGTTTTTT. Its protein product is CASSQQGTPAGELFF.

The chain uses TRBV9 and TRBJ2-1; TRBD2 might be the D (6 bases). CDR1 and CDR2 (germline): SGDLS, YYNGEE. CDR3 length: 16 amino acids. V lost 0 bases, J lost 3 bases, and 13 bases lay in between. The chain's CDR3 is CASSVDDGSLYNEQFF. DNA for the CDR3: TGTGCCAGCAGCGTAGACGACGGGAGTCTCTACAATGAGCAGTTCTTC.

There are a few counts of this clone. Here the CDR3 reads CASSRRGNYGYTF. The CDR3 DNA is TGTGCCAGCAGCCGACGGGGGAACTATGGCTACACCTTC. The genes are TRBV13 and TRBJ1-2; a weak D match, TRBD1 (5 bases). Trimming stripped 5 bases from V and 2 bases from J, with 9 bases between. Germline loops: CDR1 PRHDT, CDR2 FYEKMQ (reference sequence). The CDR3 runs to 13 residues.

This clone was seen just once. The rearrangement links TRBV3-1 (or the pseudogene TRBV3-2) to TRBJ1-5; D call uncertain. V lost 2 bases and J lost 6, with 5 bases in between. CDR3 length: 12 amino acids. Germline V gene data show CDR1 as LGHDT and CDR2 as YNNKEL (reference sequence). As DNA, the CDR3 is TGTGCCAGCAGCCAATCGGGTCAGCCCCAGCATTTT. Protein product: CASSQSGQPQHF.

V and J are TRBV2 and TRBJ1-2; D may be TRBD1 (5 bases). Germline assignment: CDR1 SNHLY and CDR2 FYNNEI. V was cut by 0 bases and J by 7 bases, with 18 bases left in between. CDR3 size: 16 residues. The CDR3, as DNA: TGTGCCAGCAGTGAAGCTAGGACGGCGGGGGACGTTGGCTACACCTTC. It specifies CASSEARTAGDVGYTF.

The rearrangement uses TRBV3-1 (or the pseudogene TRBV3-2) and TRBJ2-5; TRBD1 aligns across 8 bases. V trimming: 4 bases; J trimming: 1 base; junction bases outside the gene matches: 5. Germline V CDR1 and CDR2: LGHDT, YNNKEL (reference sequence). The CDR3 runs 15 residues. This chain's CDR3 is CASSPQTGAQETQYF. CDR3 DNA: TGTGCCAGCAGCCCGCAGACAGGGGCCCAAGAGACCCAGTACTTC.

The chain joins TRBV30 to TRBJ1-5; D might be TRBD1 (5 bases). This CDR3 contains 13 residues. Germline V gives CDR1 GTSNPN, CDR2 SVGIG (reference sequence). With 1 base removed from V and 4 bases from J, the gap between germline ends came to 8 bases. As DNA, the CDR3 is TGTGCCTGGAGTGCGGGGGAAAATCAGCCCCAGCATTTT. This translates into CAWSAGENQPQHF.

The gene calls are TRBV6-5 and TRBJ2-1, with 9 bases lining up with TRBD1. Trimming removed 6 bases from V and 6 bases from J; junction bases left unmatched: 6. This CDR3 spans 14 amino acids. CDR1 and CDR2 (germline): MNHEY, SVGAGI. CDR3 nucleotides: TGTGCCAGCAGATGGACAGGGGTTCGCAATGAGCAGTTCTTC. Translation gives CASRWTGVRNEQFF.

The chain joins TRBV13 to TRBJ2-7; possibly TRBD1 for D (5 bases). The CDR3 totals 13 residues. Germline V lookup: CDR1 PRHDT, CDR2 FYEKMQ (reference sequence). Deletions cut 5 bases from V and 2 bases from J, with 10 bases between. In DNA form, the CDR3 reads TGTGCCAGCAGCGCCGACAGTACCTACGAGCAGTACTTC. It is translated as CASSADSTYEQYF.

This chain joins TRBV24-1 and TRBJ2-4; 10 nucleotides line up with TRBD1. After removal of 9 bases from V and 9 bases from J, the junction contained 10 bases not matched to a gene. This CDR3 spans 14 amino acids. Germline CDR1 and CDR2: KGHDR and SFDVKD. CDR3 nucleotides: TGTGCCACCTCACGGACAGGGGGTGGCGGCATTCAGTACTTC. Its translation: CATSRTGGGGIQYF.

V is TRBV19 and J is TRBJ2-3; D is possibly TRBD1 (5 bases). V shed 7 bases and J shed 4 bases, with 15 bases lying between them. The CDR3 sequence is 14 residues long. The germline V gene has CDR1 LNHDA and CDR2 SQIVND (reference sequence). DNA for the CDR3: TGTGCCAGTACTAAGAGAAGGACATCAGATACGCAGTATTTT. Amino acids: CASTKRRTSDTQYF. Variable domain in full (rest from reference TRBV19 and TRBJ2-3): DGGITQSPKYLFRKEGQNVTLSCEQNLNHDAMYWYRQDPGQGLRLIYYSQIVNDFQKGDIAEGYSVSREKKESFPLTVTSAQKNPTAFYLCASTKRRTSDTQYFGPGTRLTVL.

J is TRBJ2-7 and V is TRBV20-1, with D maybe TRBD2 (6 bases). The V end lost 3 bases, the J end lost 5 bases, and 8 bases lay between the germline ends. The germline gives CDR1 DFQATT, CDR2 SNEGSKA (reference sequence). This CDR3 has 11 amino acids. CDR3 protein: CSASLAHEQYV. CDR3 in DNA: TGCAGTGCTAGTCTAGCGCACGAGCAGTACGTC.

The chain couples TRBV5-8 to TRBJ2-5; 10 nucleotides align to TRBD1. The V and J ends lost 4 bases and 0 bases, in that order; junction bases with no gene match: 6. Germline V gene sequence: CDR1 SGHTS, CDR2 YDEGEE. This CDR3 is built from 16 residues. DNA of the CDR3: TGTGCCAGCAGCCTCGGGACAGGGGTCGACCAAGAGACCCAGTACTTC. Protein sequence: CASSLGTGVDQETQYF.

This chain uses TRBV19 with TRBJ1-1; maybe TRBD1 (6 bases). The CDR3 runs to 14 residues. Germline CDR1 is LNHDA and CDR2 is SQIVND (reference sequence). Deletions cut 6 bases from V and 4 bases from J, with 15 bases between. CDR3 nucleotide sequence: TGTGCCAGTAGGACAGGAAAACAATTCACTGAAGCTTTCTTT. Its protein is CASRTGKQFTEAFF.

The rearrangement links TRBV13 to TRBJ1-3; weak D call: TRBD1 (5 bases). CDR1 is PRHDT, CDR2 FYEKMQ, per germline (reference sequence). The V gene lost 5 bases and the J gene lost 2 bases, with 10 bases spanning the gap. The CDR3 has 14 residues. The CDR3 sequence is CASSLTGPGNTIYF. The DNA for the CDR3 is TGTGCCAGCAGCCTTACAGGACCTGGAAACACCATATATTTT.